A selection of T cell receptor beta chains follows, all from one sample in a study of regulatory T cells in long-lasting Graves disease. MiXCR was run by TCRdb on the multiplex PCR reads, yielding one entry per CDR3 protein. Counted here are 500,000 to 800,000 distinct CDR3 sequences, 30% occurring once; the ten biggest clones make up under 50%. Sequenced material: peripheral blood mononuclear cells (PBMCs), taken when the disease was refractory, from a patient treated with antithyroid drugs. The receptors here all came from a female donor with Graves disease. Each CDR3 is given with its conserved first and last residue. D genes are given only for firm matches. Clone sizes are given selectively: once, few, many, or a class where the clone is expanded.

j_call d_call v_call clone_size cdr3_aa cdr3_nt
TRBJ1-6 . TRBV13 few CASSYLGVSPLHF TGTGCCAGCAGCTACCTAGGGGTATCACCCCTCCACTTT
TRBJ2-7 . TRBV27 . CASSFIGEHEQYF TGTGCCAGCAGTTTCATAGGGGAACACGAGCAGTACTTC
TRBJ2-2 . TRBV6-9 . CASSYNGGPWDNANTGELFF TGTGCCAGCAGTTACAATGGGGGCCCTTGGGACAACGCGAACACCGGGGAGCTGTTTTTT
TRBJ2-5 TRBD1 TRBV9 few CASSVGDRGMETQYF TGTGCCAGCAGCGTAGGAGACAGGGGTATGGAGACCCAGTACTTC
TRBJ1-1 . TRBV3-1 . CASSGRGRNTEAFF TGTGCCAGCAGCGGCAGGGGAAGGAACACTGAAGCTTTCTTT
TRBJ1-6 . TRBV6-1 . CASSGTMSSYNSPLHF TGTGCCAGCAGTGGAACGATGAGCTCCTATAATTCACCCCTCCACTTT
TRBJ1-2 TRBD1 TRBV3-1 few CASSLAPGQNYGYTF TGTGCCAGCAGTCTTGCCCCGGGACAGAACTATGGCTACACCTTC
TRBJ1-1 . TRBV6-2/TRBV6-3 few CASSDSGRAFF TGTGCCAGCAGTGATTCAGGGCGCGCTTTCTTT
TRBJ2-7 . TRBV7-2 . CASSYGALYEQYF TGTGCCAGCAGCTACGGGGCTCTCTACGAGCAGTACTTC
TRBJ1-2 . TRBV20-1 few CSARDSPGDGYTF TGCAGTGCTAGAGATTCGCCAGGAGATGGCTACACCTTC
TRBJ2-5 TRBD2 TRBV27 many CASSLFASGEQETQYF TGTGCCAGCAGTTTATTTGCTAGCGGGGAACAAGAGACCCAGTACTTC
TRBJ1-2 . TRBV2 many CASSERGTNGYTF TGTGCCAGCAGTGAACGGGGGACCAATGGCTACACCTTC
TRBJ2-2 . TRBV6-1 few CASSGDEGSGELFF TGTGCCAGCAGTGGCGATGAAGGAAGCGGGGAGCTGTTTTTT
TRBJ1-2 . TRBV9 . CASSVVGAGYGYTF TGTGCCAGCAGCGTAGTAGGGGCGGGCTATGGCTACACCTTC
TRBJ1-5 . TRBV28 . CASRLGGARQPQHF TGTGCCAGCAGACTCGGGGGGGCTCGTCAGCCCCAGCATTTT
TRBJ1-5 . TRBV5-5 . CASSLDFVGAYQPQHF TGTGCCAGCAGCTTGGACTTTGTGGGGGCTTATCAGCCCCAGCATTTT
TRBJ1-4 TRBD1 TRBV28 few CASSNRGIREKLFF TGTGCCAGCAGCAACAGGGGAATAAGGGAAAAACTGTTTTTT
TRBJ2-7 TRBD1 TRBV30 . CAWSQGDEQYF TGTGCCTGGAGCCAGGGGGACGAGCAGTACTTC
TRBJ1-1 TRBD1 TRBV30 few CAWKLRQGGTEAFF TGTGCCTGGAAACTACGACAGGGAGGAACTGAAGCTTTCTTT
TRBJ2-4 TRBD1 TRBV6-1 . CASSETWTGDTKNIQYF TGTGCCAGCAGTGAAACATGGACAGGGGATACCAAAAACATTCAGTACTTC
TRBJ1-3 . TRBV6-1 . CASSRHLGNTIYF TGTGCCAGCAGTAGACATCTTGGAAACACCATATATTTT
TRBJ1-2 . TRBV7-2 . CASSFDNEYTNYGYTF TGTGCCAGCAGCTTCGACAACGAGTATACTAACTATGGCTACACCTTC
TRBJ1-1 . TRBV6-2/TRBV6-3 few CASSPLWGSGAFF TGTGCCAGCAGTCCCCTGTGGGGGAGCGGAGCTTTCTTT
TRBJ1-1 . TRBV25-1 few CASGPGTEAFF TGTGCCAGCGGTCCGGGAACTGAAGCTTTCTTT